A single sample gave rise to the 7 T cell receptor beta chains below, sequenced in a study of blood T cell repertoires in COVID-19. This table comes from immunoSEQ multiplex PCR, and its TCRdb copy is limited to in-frame clones, with some not included. The profile shows around 130,000 clones, 84% of them singletons. The sample consisted of PBMCs or T cells enriched from blood (not recorded which). These receptors originate from a woman between 25 and 40 years old who had recovered from COVID-19.

The chain carries TRBV19 and TRBJ2-1; TRBD2 matches at 10 bases. The trim removed 5 bases at V and 9 bases at J, leaving 13 bases unmatched. The CDR3 covers 16 residues. In germline, CDR1 is LNHDA, CDR2 SQIVND (reference sequence). The CDR3 DNA is TGTGCCAGTAGTCCTTGGAGAGCGGGAGGGCCGGGTGAGCAGTTCTTC. It yields the protein CASSPWRAGGPGEQFF.

The chain carries TRBV19 and TRBJ2-4; D not resolved. V shed 3 bases and J shed 1 base, with 7 bases lying between them. Germline loops: CDR1 LNHDA, CDR2 SQIVND (reference sequence). CDR3 length equals 14 residues. The CDR3 here is CASSIVLAKNIQYF. For the CDR3, the DNA is TGTGCCAGTAGTATCGTCTTGGCCAAAAACATTCAGTACTTC.

CDR3 in amino acids: CSASLDFLSTGELFF. In DNA form, the CDR3 reads TGCAGTGCTAGTCTGGACTTCCTGAGCACCGGGGAGCTGTTTTTT. V is TRBV20-1 and J is TRBJ2-2; possibly TRBD2 for D (5 bases). Germline CDR1 is DFQATT and CDR2 is SNEGSKA (reference sequence). The CDR3 contains 15 residues. V dropped 3 bases and J dropped 4 bases, with 15 bases sitting between them.

The genes are TRBV10-3 and TRBJ2-7; TRBD2 matches 7 bases. The CDR3 spans 16 residues. The V gene's germline CDR1 is ENHRY and CDR2 SYGVKD. J was trimmed by 2 bases and V by 8 bases; bases with no gene match: 15. The CDR3 reads CAIGGLQSPGTYEQYF. The CDR3 region has the DNA TGTGCCATCGGGGGACTACAAAGTCCAGGGACCTACGAGCAGTACTTC.

This clone occurred once. The rearrangement joins TRBV11-2 to TRBJ2-7; possibly TRBD1 for D (6 bases). The CDR3 length is 14 residues. The germline V and J ends were trimmed by 2 bases and 3 bases, with 11 bases remaining between them. Germline V gene data show CDR1 as SGHAT and CDR2 as FQNNGV. CDR3 protein: CASSLNPGDYEQYF. The CDR3 region has the DNA TGTGCCAGCAGCTTAAACCCAGGGGACTACGAGCAGTACTTC. The full variable domain, rest sourced from reference TRBV11-2 and TRBJ2-7, is EAGVAQSPRYKIIEKRQSVAFWCNPISGHATLYWYQQILGQGPKLLIQFQNNGVVDDSQLPKDRFSAERLKGVDSTLKIQPAKLEDSAVYLCASSLNPGDYEQYFGPGTRLTVT.

The rearrangement uses TRBV10-2 and TRBJ2-7; D is possibly TRBD1 (5 bases). This CDR3 comprises 12 residues. Germline loops: CDR1 WSHSY, CDR2 SAAADI. Trimming removed 9 bases from V and 0 bases from J, with 9 bases in between. CDR3 nucleotide sequence: TGCGCCAGGGAGACAGCCTCCTACGAGCAGTACTTC. This translates into CARETASYEQYF.

The chain combines TRBV5-5 with TRBJ2-1, with TRBD2 identical over 7 bases. The CDR3 covers 17 residues. The V gene end was trimmed by 0 bases and the J gene end by 0 bases; junction bases not matched to a gene: 6. Germline values: CDR1 SGHKS, CDR2 YYEKEE (reference sequence). The DNA for the CDR3 is TGTGCCAGCAGCTTGGTGGTGGGCGGGAGCTCCTACAATGAGCAGTTCTTC. This codes for CASSLVVGGSSYNEQFF.